These 4 T cell receptor beta chains were sequenced from one sample in a study of blood T cell repertoires in COVID-19. Here immunoSEQ multiplex PCR was the method, and the copy in TCRdb shows in-frame clones only, minus some. The data hold 40,000 to 60,000 clones, with approximately 86% observed a single time. The sample was peripheral blood. These TCRs come from a man aged 35 to 55 with active COVID-19.

The V call is TRBV12-1, the J call TRBJ2-5; TRBD2, the D gene given by the table, was not confirmed from the DNA. TRBV12-1 is labeled a pseudogene. There are 11 residues in the CDR3. Written as DNA, the CDR3 is TGTGCCAGCAGCAATCCCGAGGCCCAGTACTTC. Translating it yields CASSNPEAQYF.

The chain has TRBV4-1 and TRBJ1-1, with D possibly matching TRBD1 (6 bases). This CDR3 has 15 amino acids. Germline V gene data show CDR1 as MGHRA and CDR2 as YSYEKL. V lost 0 bases and J lost 5, with 13 bases in between. The CDR3 coding sequence is TGCGCCAGCAGCCAAGATCCAGGGGCGCGTACTGAAGCTTTCTTT. Its translation is CASSQDPGARTEAFF.

This clone has just one count. The V gene is TRBV6-6, the J gene TRBJ2-1; possible D gene TRBD2, 6 bases. V dropped 2 bases and J dropped 4 bases, with 9 bases sitting between them. CDR3 size: 14 residues. Looked up from germline, CDR1 is MNHNY and CDR2 is SVGAGI (reference sequence). As DNA, the CDR3 is TGTGCCAGCAGTTACAGGACTACGTACAATGAGCAGTTCTTC. Translating gives CASSYRTTYNEQFF.

This clone was found once. V gene TRBV19 combines with J gene TRBJ2-1; D may be TRBD2 (6 bases). With 0 bases removed from V and 6 bases from J, the gap between germline ends came to 12 bases. The germline gives CDR1 LNHDA, CDR2 SQIVND (reference sequence). The CDR3 extends over 15 amino acids. The CDR3 loop reads CASSIDRGVANEQFF. The CDR3 region has the DNA TGTGCCAGTAGTATAGATCGCGGGGTGGCCAATGAGCAGTTCTTC.